This TCR beta chain was obtained from a study of T cell changes during pregnancy in multiple sclerosis. Assay used: immunoSEQ multiplex PCR; TCRdb lists only in-frame clones, some missing. The sample records about 61,000 clones, just under 90% being singletons. Germline V gene sequence: CDR1 SGHAT, CDR2 FQNNGV. This CDR3 region has 13 residues. V shed 6 bases, J shed 3 bases, and the junction held 4 bases outside the gene matches. The clonotype was recovered from a female donor in good health, enrolled as a control in a pregnancy study. The sample in question was peripheral blood, obtained in the first trimester of pregnancy. The chain joins TRBV11-2 to TRBJ2-5, with 7 positions matching TRBD1. CDR3 sequence reads: CASSYDREETQYF. The DNA of the CDR3 is TGTGCCAGCAGTTACGACAGGGAAGAGACCCAGTACTTC.